One TCR beta chain is described in this entry. The data derive from a study of graft-versus-host responses after intestinal transplantation. Germline CDR1 is SGHNT and CDR2 is YYREEE (reference sequence). CDR3 length: 15 residues. With 3 bases removed from V and 4 bases from J, the gap between germline ends came to 16 bases. Here immunoSEQ multiplex PCR was the method, and the copy in TCRdb shows in-frame clones only, minus some. Among around 26,000 clones listed, 94% were seen once. This specimen was PBMCs, taken 156 days after intestinal transplant. V is TRBV5-4 and J is TRBJ1-2, with D perhaps TRBD1 (6 bases). The source is a human patient who received an intestinal transplant, so some T cells may come from the graft donor. The chain's CDR3 is CASSWGHRGAYGYTF. The CDR3 DNA sequence: TGTGCCAGCAGCTGGGGACACCGGGGTGCCTATGGCTACACCTTC.